The 27 T cell receptor beta chains given below trace back to one sample, sequenced in a study of cytomegalovirus exposure and HLA in healthy donors. It was with 60 Vbeta and 13 Jbeta primers that the PCR ran. This table comes from immunoSEQ multiplex PCR, and its TCRdb copy is limited to in-frame clones, with some not included. The table shows more than 75,000 clones, with around 70% occurring only once. Sequenced sample: PBMCs. Receptors originate from a man between 40 and 49 years old in good health and CMV-seropositive.

This clone came up a few times. V gene TRBV11-2 combines with J gene TRBJ2-2; the D is unclear. The V end lost 0 bases, the J end lost 2 bases, and 4 bases lay between the germline ends. The length of the CDR3 is 14 residues. Germline CDR1 reads SGHAT; CDR2 reads FQNNGV. CDR3 DNA: TGTGCCAGCAGCTTAGATCTCAACACCGGGGAGCTGTTTTTT. It specifies CASSLDLNTGELFF. Drawing the rest from reference TRBV11-2 and TRBJ2-2, the complete variable domain is EAGVAQSPRYKIIEKRQSVAFWCNPISGHATLYWYQQILGQGPKLLIQFQNNGVVDDSQLPKDRFSAERLKGVDSTLKIQPAKLEDSAVYLCASSLDLNTGELFFGEGSRLTVL.

This clone was observed once. The V gene is TRBV4-2, the J gene TRBJ2-5; D perhaps matches TRBD1 (6 bases). The CDR3 has 14 residues. V was pared by 5 bases and J by 4 bases, with 14 bases between. The germline CDR1 and CDR2 sequences are LGHNA and YNFKEQ. CDR3 coding DNA: TGTGCCAGCAGCGTCCCAGGGGTTGGAGAGACCCAGTACTTC. The encoded protein is CASSVPGVGETQYF.

The V call is TRBV4-1, the J call TRBJ2-7; 10 bases match TRBD2. Germline V gives CDR1 MGHRA, CDR2 YSYEKL. The CDR3 totals 16 residues. The V and J ends lost 4 bases and 4 bases, in that order; junction bases with no gene match: 10. This CDR3 is CASSPLSGGARYEQYF. The CDR3 nucleotides are TGCGCCAGCAGCCCATTAAGCGGGGGGGCAAGGTACGAGCAGTACTTC.

V gene TRBV28 combines with J gene TRBJ2-7; 12 nucleotides align to TRBD2. J gave up 7 bases and V 6 bases, and 16 bases lay outside the gene matches. The germline gives CDR1 MDHEN, CDR2 SYDVKM. This CDR3 has 17 residues. In nucleotides, the CDR3 is TGTGCCAGCAGCAGTCCCGGACTAGCGGGGAAAGGAGGGGAGCAGTACTTC. Translating it yields CASSSPGLAGKGGEQYF.

The J gene is TRBJ2-7, the V gene TRBV7-8, with 7 bases aligning to TRBD1. Trimming cost V 3 bases and J 2 bases; bases outside gene matches: 4. Germline V gene sequence: CDR1 SGHVS, CDR2 FQNEAQ. The CDR3 consists of 14 residues. The CDR3: CASSFRDRPYEQYF. CDR3 nucleotide sequence: TGTGCCAGCAGCTTTCGGGACAGACCCTACGAGCAGTACTTC.

The rearrangement links TRBV6-1 to TRBJ1-1; D is undetermined. Trimming took 4 bases from V and 8 from J, leaving 14 bases between them. The germline CDR1 and CDR2 sequences are MNHNS and SASEGT. The CDR3 contains 13 residues. The CDR3 DNA reads TGTGCCAGCAGTGTTAACGAGTGGTGGGAAGCTTTCTTT. Translated, it gives CASSVNEWWEAFF.

The chain combines TRBV13 with TRBJ2-3, with D possibly matching TRBD2 (6 bases). CDR1 is PRHDT, CDR2 FYEKMQ, per germline (reference sequence). There are 14 residues in the CDR3. V was shortened by 4 bases and J by 3 bases, with 11 bases between the two germline ends. The CDR3 loop is CASSSLGSTDTQYF. In DNA, the CDR3 is TGTGCCAGCAGCTCGCTCGGGAGTACAGATACGCAGTATTTT. The entire variable domain, with the rest obtained from reference TRBV13 and TRBJ2-3, is as follows: AAGVIQSPRHLIKEKRETATLKCYPIPRHDTVYWYQQGPGQDPQFLISFYEKMQSDKGSIPDRFSAQQFSDYHSELNMSSLELGDSALYFCASSSLGSTDTQYFGPGTRLTVL.

The CDR3 is CATDIIYRGRRKTQYF. The DNA of the CDR3 is TGTGCCACCGACATTATTTACAGGGGGCGCAGGAAGACCCAGTACTTC. The chain combines TRBV21-1 with TRBJ2-5; the table names TRBD1, a call not compared with the DNA. TRBV21-1 is given as a pseudogene. CDR3 length: 16 amino acids.

J is TRBJ2-7 and V is TRBV5-6, with 9 bases identical to TRBD1. Unmatched junction bases numbered 8, after V lost 3 bases and J lost 1 base. Germline lookup yields CDR1 SGHDT and CDR2 YYEEEE. The CDR3 contains 16 residues. The CDR3 region is CASSSFLTGGSYEQYF. For the CDR3, the DNA is TGTGCCAGCAGCTCGTTCCTGACAGGGGGTTCCTACGAGCAGTACTTC.

This chain links TRBV30 with TRBJ2-7, with 15 nucleotides matching TRBD2. The ends lost 1 base at V and 2 bases at J; junction bases unmatched: 6. The CDR3 extends over 17 amino acids. Per germline, CDR1 GTSNPN and CDR2 SVGIG (reference sequence). The CDR3 DNA follows: TGTGCCTGGAGTGGGGGACTAGCGGGAGGAGGAACCTACGAGCAGTACTTC. Translating it yields CAWSGGLAGGGTYEQYF.

The chain links TRBV14 to TRBJ2-5; TRBD1 aligns across 9 bases. This CDR3 has 13 amino acids. V gave up 9 bases and J gave up 4 bases; unmatched junction bases: 6. Germline V gene data show CDR1 as SGHDN and CDR2 as FVKESK. The CDR3 spells CARMLTGGETQYF. The CDR3 coding sequence is TGTGCCAGAATGCTGACAGGGGGAGAGACCCAGTACTTC.

The genes are TRBV6-6 and TRBJ2-3; perhaps TRBD2 as D (5 bases). Trimming took 5 bases from V and 1 from J, leaving 13 bases between them. Germline CDR1 reads MNHNY; CDR2 reads SVGAGI (reference sequence). The CDR3 has 15 residues. The CDR3, as DNA: TGTGCCAGCAGTCACCGGGCGGGCGGCACAGATACGCAGTATTTT. Translating it yields CASSHRAGGTDTQYF.

The CDR3 sequence is CASSVTGETGELFF. CDR3 sequence (DNA): TGTGCCAGCAGTGTAACAGGGGAGACCGGGGAGCTGTTTTTT. The V and J genes are TRBV28 and TRBJ2-2; the match to TRBD1 covers 7 bases. The J segment lost 5 bases and the V segment lost 5 bases, leaving 5 bases of the junction unmatched. In germline, CDR1 is MDHEN, CDR2 SYDVKM. CDR3 length: 14 residues.

Concerning this clone itself: This specimen includes other DNA sequences encoding the same CDR3. The V and J genes are TRBV6-5 and TRBJ2-7, with D perhaps TRBD1 (5 bases). Trimming removed 4 bases from V and 4 bases from J, with 20 bases in between. This CDR3 contains 16 residues. Germline-derived CDR1 and CDR2 are MNHEY and SVGAGI. The CDR3 loop reads CASSSEPTGPPYEQYF. In DNA, the CDR3 is TGTGCCAGCAGTTCTGAACCTACAGGTCCCCCTTACGAGCAGTACTTC.

A few counts support this clone. The gene calls are TRBV4-1 and TRBJ2-3; TRBD2 might be the D (5 bases). The ends were cut back, 0 bases at V and 3 bases at J, with 13 bases in the middle. This CDR3 is 16 amino acids long. The germline gives CDR1 MGHRA, CDR2 YSYEKL. CDR3 amino acids: CASSQDRSTGTDTQYF. In DNA, the CDR3 is TGCGCCAGCAGCCAAGATCGCAGCACGGGGACAGATACGCAGTATTTT.

The gene calls are TRBV9 and TRBJ2-1; 10 bases fit TRBD2. The ends lost 4 bases at V and 4 bases at J; junction bases unmatched: 8. The CDR3 is made up of 16 amino acids. Germline V gene lookup returns CDR1 SGDLS and CDR2 YYNGEE. This chain's CDR3 is CASSTPRAGGYNEQFF. The DNA of the CDR3 is TGTGCCAGCAGCACCCCGCGAGCGGGGGGGTACAATGAGCAGTTCTTC.

The rearrangement joins TRBV19 to TRBJ2-7; possibly TRBD2 for D (5 bases). V was pared by 9 bases and J by 0 bases, with 9 bases between. The CDR3 is made up of 12 amino acids. Germline V gene data show CDR1 as LNHDA and CDR2 as SQIVND (reference sequence). The CDR3 region is CASRGSSYEQYF. In nucleotides, the CDR3 is TGTGCCAGCCGGGGAAGCTCCTACGAGCAGTACTTC.

The V and J genes are TRBV25-1 and TRBJ2-5; D might be TRBD2 (5 bases). The germline gives CDR1 MGHDK, CDR2 SYGVNS. The CDR3 spans 13 residues. Trimming pared 4 bases from V and 4 bases from J, leaving 10 bases between. This CDR3 is CASSGVAGETQYF. CDR3 nucleotides: TGTGCCAGCAGTGGGGTCGCGGGAGAGACCCAGTACTTC.

V usage is TRBV4-3 and J usage is TRBJ2-7; perhaps TRBD2 as D (5 bases). Germline loops: CDR1 LGHNA, CDR2 YSLEER. The CDR3 sequence is 15 residues long. V was trimmed by 1 base and J by 4 bases, leaving 14 bases between them. The CDR3 DNA reads as TGCGCCAGCAGCCAAGTGAGGGATTGGGCTTACGAGCAGTACTTC. Protein product: CASSQVRDWAYEQYF.

This rearrangement joins TRBV5-1 to TRBJ1-1, with D perhaps TRBD1 (6 bases). This CDR3 comprises 15 residues. Trimming removed 7 bases at V and 0 bases at J, with 16 bases between. Per the germline V gene, CDR1 is SGHRS and CDR2 is YFSETQ. CDR3: CASQGGGRLNTEAFF. The DNA for the CDR3 is TGCGCCAGCCAAGGGGGGGGGCGTCTGAACACTGAAGCTTTCTTT.

About this clone: A single base separates this from a much larger clone, so it may be a read error. The CDR3 bases are TGTGCCAGCAGTTGGACAGAGGGTATCGACGAGCAGTACTTC. It is translated as CASSWTEGIDEQYF. This chain joins TRBV6-5 and TRBJ2-7; TRBD1 might be the D (6 bases). Germline V gene sequence: CDR1 MNHEY, CDR2 SVGAGI. The CDR3 spans 14 residues. Trimming stripped 4 bases from V and 5 bases from J, with 15 bases between.

The J gene is TRBJ2-5, the V gene TRBV28; 9 bases are a match to TRBD2. The DNA matches TRBJ2-7 better at its end, which makes the J call doubtful. CDR3 length: 15 residues. Germline V gene sequence: CDR1 MDHEN, CDR2 SYDVKM. This chain's CDR3 is CASSLGRGGVYEQYF. The CDR3 region has the DNA TGTGCCAGCAGTTTGGGGCGGGGGGGAGTGTACGAGCAGTACTTC.

The rearrangement joins TRBV27 to TRBJ2-5; TRBD1 agrees at 10 bases. Germline values: CDR1 MNHEY, CDR2 SMNVEV (reference sequence). The V and J ends lost 6 bases and 11 bases, in that order; junction bases with no gene match: 18. This CDR3 region has 16 residues. The CDR3 spells CASSVLPGQGLNEQYF. The CDR3 DNA reads as TGTGCCAGCAGCGTTCTTCCGGGACAGGGGTTAAATGAGCAGTACTTC.

Note on this clone: The junction shows a germline mismatch at one end, possibly a read error. V usage is TRBV28 and J usage is TRBJ2-2, with D possibly being TRBD1 (5 bases). In germline, CDR1 is MDHEN, CDR2 SYDVKM. The CDR3 covers 13 residues. Here the CDR3 DNA reads TGTGCCGGCAGTTTATCCAGGGCCGGGGAGCTGTTTTTT. It translates to CAGSLSRAGELFF.

This chain joins TRBV21-1 and TRBJ2-2; TRBD2 is taken as the D call from the table, unchecked against the DNA. TRBV21-1 is noted as a pseudogene. The CDR3 extends over 13 amino acids. The CDR3 spells CAGRRKATGELFF. CDR3 sequence (DNA): TGTGCCGGTAGGAGGAAGGCTACCGGGGAGCTGTTTTTT.

The chain links TRBV7-2 to TRBJ2-5; 7 nucleotides match TRBD1. Per germline, CDR1 SGHTA and CDR2 FQGNSA. Trimming cost V 5 bases and J 4 bases; bases outside gene matches: 10. The CDR3 spans 15 residues. CDR3 amino acids: CASSTRQGWSETQYF. CDR3 bases: TGTGCCAGCAGCACCCGACAGGGATGGTCAGAGACCCAGTACTTC.

The V and J genes are TRBV9 and TRBJ2-2; D perhaps matches TRBD2 (5 bases). CDR3 length: 15 residues. CDR1 is SGDLS, CDR2 YYNGEE, per germline. The ends were cut back, 0 bases at V and 3 bases at J, with 9 bases in the middle. CDR3 amino acids: CASSVGNSDTGELFF. CDR3 nucleotide sequence: TGTGCCAGCAGCGTAGGGAATAGCGACACCGGGGAGCTGTTTTTT.